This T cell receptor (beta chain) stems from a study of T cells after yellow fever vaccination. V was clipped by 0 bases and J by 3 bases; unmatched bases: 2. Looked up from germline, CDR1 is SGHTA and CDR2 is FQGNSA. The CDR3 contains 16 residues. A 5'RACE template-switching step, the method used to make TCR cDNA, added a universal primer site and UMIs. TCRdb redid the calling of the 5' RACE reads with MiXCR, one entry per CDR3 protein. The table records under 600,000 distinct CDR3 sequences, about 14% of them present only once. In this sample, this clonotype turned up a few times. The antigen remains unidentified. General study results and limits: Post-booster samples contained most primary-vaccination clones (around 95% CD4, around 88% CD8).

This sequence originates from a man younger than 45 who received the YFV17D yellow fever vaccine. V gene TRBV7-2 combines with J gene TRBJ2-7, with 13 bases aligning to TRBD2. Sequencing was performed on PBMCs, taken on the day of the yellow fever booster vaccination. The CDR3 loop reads CASSLALAGGIYEQYF. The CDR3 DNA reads TGTGCCAGCAGCTTAGCACTAGCGGGAGGGATCTACGAGCAGTACTTC.